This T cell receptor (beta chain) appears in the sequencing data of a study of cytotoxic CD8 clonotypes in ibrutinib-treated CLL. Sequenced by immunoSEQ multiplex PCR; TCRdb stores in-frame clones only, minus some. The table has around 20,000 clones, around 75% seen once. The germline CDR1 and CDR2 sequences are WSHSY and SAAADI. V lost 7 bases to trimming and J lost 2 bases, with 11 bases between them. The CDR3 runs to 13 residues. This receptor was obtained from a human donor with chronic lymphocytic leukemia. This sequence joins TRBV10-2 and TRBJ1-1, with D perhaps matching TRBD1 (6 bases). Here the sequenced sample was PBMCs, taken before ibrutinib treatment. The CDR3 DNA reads TGCGCCAGCAAGGAACAGGGTAACACTGAAGCTTTCTTT. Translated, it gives CASKEQGNTEAFF.